This TCR beta chain was observed in a study of T cell responses to AZD1222 COVID-19 vaccine. Study context: Investigators merged groups given second doses at roughly 4 or roughly 12 weeks. Overall study findings and caveats: The study identified only five to seven AZD1222 recipients as seropositive at baseline. Most donors were white British and more were female, and clonal diversity was possibly underestimated.

This clone appeared a few times. The antigen is undetermined. This CDR3 region has 15 residues. Germline V gives CDR1 SGHTA, CDR2 FQGTGA. Trimming cost V 5 bases and J 4 bases, with 17 bases left between them. TCRdb's table, derived via immunoSEQ multiplex PCR, lists solely in-frame clones and lacks some. Among roughly 140,000 clones, more than 75% were seen once, and the ten largest hold approximately 5.2%. The TCR originated in an adult in good health. This chain connects TRBV7-3 to TRBJ1-2; D possibly corresponds to TRBD1 (5 bases). The material was peripheral blood, obtained on day 0 of AZD1222 vaccination. The chain's CDR3 is CASSPGGAAGYGYTF. CDR3 in DNA: TGTGCCAGCAGCCCAGGCGGGGCGGCGGGCTATGGCTACACCTTC.